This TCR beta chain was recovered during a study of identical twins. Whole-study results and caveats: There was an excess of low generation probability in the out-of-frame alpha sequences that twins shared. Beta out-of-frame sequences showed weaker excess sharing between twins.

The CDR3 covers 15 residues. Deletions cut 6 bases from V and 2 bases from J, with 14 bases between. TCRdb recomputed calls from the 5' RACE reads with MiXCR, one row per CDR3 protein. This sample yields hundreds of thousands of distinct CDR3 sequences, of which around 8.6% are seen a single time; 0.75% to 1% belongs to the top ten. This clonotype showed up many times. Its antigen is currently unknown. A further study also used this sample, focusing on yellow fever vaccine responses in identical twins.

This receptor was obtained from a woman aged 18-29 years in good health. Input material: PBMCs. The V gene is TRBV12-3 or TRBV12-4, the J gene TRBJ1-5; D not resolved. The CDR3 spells CASSRHGGGNQPQHF. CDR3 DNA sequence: TGTGCCAGCAGCCGACACGGAGGAGGCAATCAGCCCCAGCATTTT.